This is a list of T cell receptor beta chains from one sample in a study of blood T cells in healthy people across ages. TCRdb fed the 5' RACE reads into MiXCR, producing one record per CDR3 protein. The sample consists of 850,000 to 1,300,000 distinct CDR3 sequences, more than 35% of them appearing once. The sample comprised blood. The origin of the receptors is a woman aged 60 to 75 in good health. The CDR3 runs from the conserved cysteine through the conserved F or W. A D gene is named only where the DNA matches it firmly. Not all rows give a size; the values are once, few, many and, for expanded clones, a class.

size	D	V	J	CDR3	DNA
.	.	TRBV6-5	TRBJ1-5	CAGRNGFLNQPQHF	TGTGCCGGCCGAAACGGATTTCTGAATCAGCCCCAGCATTTT
.	.	TRBV7-8	TRBJ2-7	CASSPAPTRSEQYF	TGTGCCAGCAGCCCAGCCCCTACTAGGAGCGAGCAGTACTTC
.	TRBD2	TRBV18	TRBJ2-3	CAGSPLAGETDTQYF	TGTGCCGGCTCACCCCTGGCGGGAGAAACAGATACGCAGTATTTT
.	TRBD1	TRBV12-3/TRBV12-4	TRBJ2-7	CASSRQGNLYEQYF	TGTGCCAGCAGTCGACAGGGGAATCTCTACGAGCAGTACTTC
few	.	TRBV3-1	TRBJ2-7	CASSRGEWVGEQYF	TGTGCCAGCAGCCGAGGCGAATGGGTCGGCGAGCAGTACTTC
.	.	TRBV6-5	TRBJ2-5	CASSYTSTNNEQYF	TGTGCCAGCAGTTACACCAGTACCAACAATGAGCAGTACTTC
few	.	TRBV7-9	TRBJ2-7	CASSLGAVPYEQYF	TGTGCCAGCAGCTTAGGAGCGGTTCCCTACGAGCAGTACTTC
many	.	TRBV4-2	TRBJ2-5	CASSLWPKETQYF	TGTGCCAGCAGCCTTTGGCCCAAAGAGACCCAGTACTTC
few	.	TRBV29-1	TRBJ2-7	CSVRAVSTYEQYF	TGCAGCGTCCGTGCCGTCTCGACCTACGAGCAGTACTTC
.	TRBD2	TRBV11-2	TRBJ2-1	CASSSNKAGARNEQFF	TGTGCCAGCAGCTCCAATAAAGCGGGAGCCCGCAATGAGCAGTTCTTC
few	TRBD1	TRBV20-1	TRBJ2-2	CSAPGQGANTGELFF	TGCAGTGCCCCTGGACAGGGGGCGAACACCGGGGAGCTGTTTTTT
.	.	TRBV27	TRBJ2-1	CASSEGGMVYNEQFF	TGTGCCAGCAGTGAAGGCGGGATGGTCTACAATGAGCAGTTCTTC
.	TRBD1	TRBV29-1	TRBJ2-1	CSARTGFNEQFF	TGCAGCGCCCGGACAGGGTTCAATGAGCAGTTCTTC
.	TRBD2	TRBV11-2	TRBJ2-3	CASSLGSQREAPGTQYF	TGTGCCAGCAGCTTAGGGTCGCAGCGGGAGGCCCCAGGTACGCAGTATTTT
.	TRBD2	TRBV6-2/TRBV6-3	TRBJ2-7	CASSSGTSGILYEQYF	TGTGCCAGCAGTTCGGGGACTAGCGGGATACTTTACGAGCAGTACTTC
few	TRBD2	TRBV20-1	TRBJ2-1	CSARDPVLSGRANEQFF	TGCAGTGCTAGAGACCCGGTCCTGAGCGGGAGGGCCAATGAGCAGTTCTTC
.	.	TRBV20-1	TRBJ1-1	CSAREGGGEAFF	TGCAGTGCTAGAGAGGGGGGTGGTGAAGCTTTCTTT
.	TRBD1	TRBV12-3/TRBV12-4	TRBJ2-5	CASGLGTEQYF	TGTGCCAGCGGTTTAGGGACAGAGCAGTACTTC
few	.	TRBV7-8	TRBJ2-7	CASSPRAGPTGEQYF	TGTGCCAGCAGCCCCAGAGCAGGCCCGACGGGCGAGCAGTACTTC
once	TRBD1	TRBV12-3/TRBV12-4	TRBJ2-7	CASSLWRGTGVLYEQYF	TGTGCCAGCAGTTTATGGAGGGGGACAGGGGTGTTATACGAGCAGTACTTC
.	.	TRBV9	TRBJ2-1	CASSVAEVSYNEQFF	TGTGCCAGCAGCGTGGCCGAAGTATCATACAATGAGCAGTTCTTC
.	TRBD2	TRBV29-1	TRBJ2-3	CSVGTSGRSTDTQYF	TGCAGCGTGGGGACTAGCGGGAGGAGCACAGATACGCAGTATTTT
once	.	TRBV4-2	TRBJ1-2	CASSPLGAASYGYTF	TGTGCCAGCAGCCCCCTAGGGGCGGCCAGCTATGGCTACACCTTC
.	.	TRBV2	TRBJ2-1	CASSTDLSYNEQFF	TGTGCCAGCAGTACAGACCTTTCTTACAATGAGCAGTTCTTC
.	.	TRBV12-3/TRBV12-4	TRBJ2-1	CASNHGGPRGNEQFF	TGTGCCAGCAATCACGGGGGACCGCGCGGAAATGAGCAGTTCTTC
many	TRBD2	TRBV11-2	TRBJ2-7	CASSGWGGNEQYF	TGTGCCAGCAGCGGATGGGGGGGAAACGAGCAGTACTTC
.	TRBD2	TRBV6-6	TRBJ2-1	CASSYSRLAGDNEQFF	TGTGCCAGCAGTTACAGTCGTCTAGCGGGGGACAATGAGCAGTTCTTC
few	.	TRBV5-1	TRBJ1-2	CASSVDTNYGYTF	TGTGCCAGCAGTGTGGATACTAACTATGGCTACACCTTC
.	.	TRBV6-6	TRBJ2-5	CASGPRTSLKETQYF	TGTGCCAGCGGCCCCCGAACTAGCCTGAAAGAGACCCAGTACTTC
.	.	TRBV2	TRBJ1-1	CASKPTGTEAFF	TGTGCCAGCAAACCGACTGGCACTGAAGCTTTCTTT
.	.	TRBV7-2	TRBJ2-3	CASSFGGEGSDTQYF	TGTGCCAGCAGCTTCGGGGGAGAAGGTTCGGATACGCAGTATTTT
few	.	TRBV7-2	TRBJ2-7	CASSARTSYEQYF	TGTGCCAGCAGCGCCCGTACCTCCTACGAGCAGTACTTC
.	TRBD1	TRBV10-3	TRBJ2-5	CAITDRENNEQYF	TGTGCCATCACGGACAGGGAAAACAATGAGCAGTACTTC
.	TRBD2	TRBV12-3/TRBV12-4	TRBJ2-7	CASTLGSGQFNYEQYF	TGTGCCAGCACTCTAGGTAGCGGGCAATTTAACTACGAGCAGTACTTC
.	.	TRBV10-3	TRBJ2-2	CAISETGGETGELFF	TGTGCCATCAGTGAAACAGGGGGGGAAACCGGGGAGCTGTTTTTT
.	.	TRBV5-1	TRBJ2-3	CASSLAFSGPDTQYF	TGCGCCAGCAGCTTGGCGTTCTCGGGACCAGATACGCAGTATTTT
.	.	TRBV24-1	TRBJ2-7	CATSDPSLSEQYF	TGTGCCACCAGTGATCCATCCCTCTCCGAGCAGTACTTC
.	.	TRBV7-8	TRBJ2-7	CASSLEAPQRTLSYEQYF	TGTGCCAGCAGCTTAGAGGCGCCCCAGCGGACCCTCTCCTACGAGCAGTACTTC
.	.	TRBV6-2/TRBV6-3	TRBJ2-5	CASSLIPTGVTQYF	TGTGCCAGCAGTTTGATCCCGACGGGCGTGACCCAGTACTTC
.	.	TRBV6-1	TRBJ1-4	CASSEALRGRLNEKLFF	TGTGCCAGCAGTGAAGCGCTTCGGGGCAGGCTCAATGAAAAACTGTTTTTT
.	.	TRBV29-1	TRBJ1-3	CSVESAQGFSGNTIYF	TGCAGCGTTGAATCGGCCCAGGGGTTCTCTGGAAACACCATATATTTT
.	.	TRBV6-2/TRBV6-3	TRBJ2-5	CASTTAHGGRREYF	TGTGCCAGCACAACCGCCCATGGGGGGCGTCGGGAGTACTTC
.	.	TRBV6-4	TRBJ2-7	CASSPFEYRSPETYEQYF	TGTGCCAGCAGTCCCTTCGAGTATAGGAGCCCGGAAACCTACGAGCAGTACTTC
few	TRBD2	TRBV7-3	TRBJ2-1	CASSLREGGLGEQFF	TGTGCCAGCAGCTTACGGGAGGGAGGGCTCGGTGAGCAGTTCTTC
.	TRBD1	TRBV5-1	TRBJ1-6	CASSAWTGKDSPLHF	TGCGCCAGCAGCGCCTGGACAGGGAAGGATTCACCCCTCCACTTT
few	.	TRBV6-2/TRBV6-3	TRBJ2-7	CASSSTRISYEQYF	TGTGCCAGCAGTTCCACAAGGATATCCTACGAGCAGTACTTC
.	TRBD2	TRBV7-9	TRBJ2-7	CASSSLAGGPKDDEQYF	TGTGCCAGCAGCTCTCTAGCGGGAGGGCCGAAGGACGACGAGCAGTACTTC
once	TRBD1	TRBV7-9	TRBJ2-3	CASSLSTGGITDTQYF	TGTGCCAGCAGCTTGTCGACAGGGGGGATTACAGATACGCAGTATTTT